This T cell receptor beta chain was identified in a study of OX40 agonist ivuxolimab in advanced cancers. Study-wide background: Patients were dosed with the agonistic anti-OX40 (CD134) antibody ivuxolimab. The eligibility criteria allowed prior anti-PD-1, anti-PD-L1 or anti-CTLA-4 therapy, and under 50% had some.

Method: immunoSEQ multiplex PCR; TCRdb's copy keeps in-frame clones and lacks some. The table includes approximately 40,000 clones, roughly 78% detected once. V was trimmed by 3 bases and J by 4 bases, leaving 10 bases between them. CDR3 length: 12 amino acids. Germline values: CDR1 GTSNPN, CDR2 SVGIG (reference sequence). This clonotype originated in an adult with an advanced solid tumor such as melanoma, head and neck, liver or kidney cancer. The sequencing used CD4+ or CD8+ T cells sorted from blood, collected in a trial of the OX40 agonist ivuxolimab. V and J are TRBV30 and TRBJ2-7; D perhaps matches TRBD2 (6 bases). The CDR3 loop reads CAWSVSGYEQYF. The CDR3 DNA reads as TGTGCCTGGAGCGTTAGCGGTTACGAGCAGTACTTC.